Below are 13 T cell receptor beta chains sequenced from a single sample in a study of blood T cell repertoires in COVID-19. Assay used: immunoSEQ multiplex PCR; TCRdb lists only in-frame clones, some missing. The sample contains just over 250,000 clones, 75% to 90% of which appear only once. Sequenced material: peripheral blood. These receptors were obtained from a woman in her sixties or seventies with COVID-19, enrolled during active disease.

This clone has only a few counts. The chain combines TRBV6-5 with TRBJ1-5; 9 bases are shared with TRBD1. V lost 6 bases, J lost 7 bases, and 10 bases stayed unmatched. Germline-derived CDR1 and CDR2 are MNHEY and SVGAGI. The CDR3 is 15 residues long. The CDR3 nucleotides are TGTGCCAGCAGCCCGACAGGGGGGGTTGGCCAGCCCCAGCATTTT. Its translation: CASSPTGGVGQPQHF.

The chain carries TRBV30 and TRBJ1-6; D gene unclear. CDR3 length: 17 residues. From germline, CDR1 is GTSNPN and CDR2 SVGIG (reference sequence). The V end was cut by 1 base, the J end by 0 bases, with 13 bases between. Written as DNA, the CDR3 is TGTGCCTGGAGTGCAAGACTCCTGAGCTCCTATAATTCACCCCTCCACTTT. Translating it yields CAWSARLLSSYNSPLHF.

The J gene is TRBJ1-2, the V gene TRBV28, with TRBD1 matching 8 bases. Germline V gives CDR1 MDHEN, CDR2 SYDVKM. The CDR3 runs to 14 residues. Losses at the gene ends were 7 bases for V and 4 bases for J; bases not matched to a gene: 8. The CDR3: CASNPGQAFYGYTF. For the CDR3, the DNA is TGTGCCAGCAATCCGGGACAGGCCTTCTATGGCTACACCTTC.

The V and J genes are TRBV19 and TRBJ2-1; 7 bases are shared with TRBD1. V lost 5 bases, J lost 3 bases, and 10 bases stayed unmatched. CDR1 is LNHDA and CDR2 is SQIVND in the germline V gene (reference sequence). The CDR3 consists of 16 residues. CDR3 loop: CASSPAGTVDYNEQFF. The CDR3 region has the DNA TGTGCCAGTAGTCCCGCCGGGACAGTGGACTACAATGAGCAGTTCTTC.

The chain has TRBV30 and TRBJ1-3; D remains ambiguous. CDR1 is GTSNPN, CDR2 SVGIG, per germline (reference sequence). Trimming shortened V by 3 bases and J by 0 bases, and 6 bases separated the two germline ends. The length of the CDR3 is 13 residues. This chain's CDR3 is CAWSLLSGNTIYF. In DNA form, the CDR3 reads TGTGCCTGGAGCCTCCTCTCTGGAAACACCATATATTTT.

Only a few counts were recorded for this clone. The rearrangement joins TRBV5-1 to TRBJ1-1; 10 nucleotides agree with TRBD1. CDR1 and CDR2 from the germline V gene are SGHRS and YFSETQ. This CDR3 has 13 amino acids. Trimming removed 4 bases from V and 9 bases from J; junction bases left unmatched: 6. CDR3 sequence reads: CASSPGTGEKAFF. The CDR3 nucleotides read TGCGCCAGCAGCCCTGGGACAGGGGAAAAAGCTTTCTTT.

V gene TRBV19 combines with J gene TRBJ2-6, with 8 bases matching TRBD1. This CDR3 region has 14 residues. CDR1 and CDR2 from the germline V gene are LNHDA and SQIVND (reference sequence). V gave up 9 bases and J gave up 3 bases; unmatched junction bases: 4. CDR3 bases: TGTGCCAGCAACGACAGGGGTGGGGCCAACGTCCTGACTTTC. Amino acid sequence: CASNDRGGANVLTF. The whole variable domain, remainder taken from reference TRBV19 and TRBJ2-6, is DGGITQSPKYLFRKEGQNVTLSCEQNLNHDAMYWYRQDPGQGLRLIYYSQIVNDFQKGDIAEGYSVSREKKESFPLTVTSAQKNPTAFYLCASNDRGGANVLTFGAGSRLTVL.

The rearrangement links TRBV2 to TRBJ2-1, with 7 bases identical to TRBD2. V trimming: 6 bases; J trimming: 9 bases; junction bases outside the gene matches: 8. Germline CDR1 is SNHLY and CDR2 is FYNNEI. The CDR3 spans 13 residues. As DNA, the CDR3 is TGTGCCAGCAGGGTGGAGCGGGACCTTGAGCAGTTCTTC. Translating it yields CASRVERDLEQFF.

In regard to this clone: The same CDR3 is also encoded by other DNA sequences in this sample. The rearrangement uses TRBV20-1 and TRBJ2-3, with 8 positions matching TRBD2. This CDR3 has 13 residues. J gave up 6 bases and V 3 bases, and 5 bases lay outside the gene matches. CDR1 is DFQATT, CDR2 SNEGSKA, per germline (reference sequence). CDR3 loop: CSASLAGGDTQYF. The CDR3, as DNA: TGCAGTGCTAGTCTGGCGGGAGGCGATACGCAGTATTTT.

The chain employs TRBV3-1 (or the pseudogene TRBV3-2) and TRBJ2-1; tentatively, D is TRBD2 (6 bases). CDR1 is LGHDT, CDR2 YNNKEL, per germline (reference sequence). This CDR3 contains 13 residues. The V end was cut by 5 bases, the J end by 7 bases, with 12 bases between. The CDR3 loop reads CASSIRLVNEQFF. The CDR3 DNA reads TGTGCCAGCAGCATTAGACTAGTTAATGAGCAGTTCTTC.

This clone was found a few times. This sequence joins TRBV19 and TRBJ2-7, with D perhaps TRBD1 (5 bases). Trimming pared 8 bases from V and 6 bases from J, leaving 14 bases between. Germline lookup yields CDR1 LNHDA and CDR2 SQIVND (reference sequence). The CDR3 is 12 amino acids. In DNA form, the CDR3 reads TGTGCCAGTCTGGGGCTAGACCGCGAGCAGTACTTC. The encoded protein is CASLGLDREQYF.

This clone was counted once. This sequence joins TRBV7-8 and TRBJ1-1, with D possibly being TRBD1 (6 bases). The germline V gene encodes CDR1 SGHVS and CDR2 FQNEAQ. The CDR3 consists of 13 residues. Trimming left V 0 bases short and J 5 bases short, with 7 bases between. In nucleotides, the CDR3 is TGTGCCAGCAGCTTAGCCGGACAGACTGAAGCTTTCTTT. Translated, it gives CASSLAGQTEAFF.

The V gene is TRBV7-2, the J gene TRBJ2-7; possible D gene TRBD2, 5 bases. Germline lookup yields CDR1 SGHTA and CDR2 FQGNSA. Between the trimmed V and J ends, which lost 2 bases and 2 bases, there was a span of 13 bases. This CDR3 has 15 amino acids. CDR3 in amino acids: CASSLLRIGTYEQYF. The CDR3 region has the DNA TGTGCCAGCAGCTTATTGAGGATCGGGACCTACGAGCAGTACTTC. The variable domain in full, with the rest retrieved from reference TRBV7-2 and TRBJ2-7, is GAGVSQSPSNKVTEKGKDVELRCDPISGHTALYWYRQSLGQGLEFLIYFQGNSAPDKSGLPSDRFSAERTGGSVSTLTIQRTQQEDSAVYLCASSLLRIGTYEQYFGPGTRLTVT.